The T cell receptor (beta chain) described here comes from a study of early T cells in non-severe SARS-CoV-2 infection. Study-level points and caveats: Database matching using VDJdb favored anti-spike CD8 responses, with private and CD4 specificities left missing.

Per germline, CDR1 LNHDA and CDR2 SQIVND (reference sequence). The CDR3 is 14 amino acids. Trimming removed 3 bases from V and 1 base from J, with 9 bases in between. This clonotype has a handful of counts. What it binds is not known. Unique molecular identifiers were attached to individual cDNA molecules. Each CDR3 protein is one row after TCRdb ran MiXCR on the 5' RACE reads. The sample records tens of thousands of distinct CDR3 sequences, about an eighth being singletons. The sequencing input was whole blood. The chain carries TRBV19 and TRBJ1-1; unclear D gene. The sequence was collected from an adult who was a healthcare worker with PCR-confirmed SARS-CoV-2 infection or an uninfected control (not recorded which). CDR3 amino acids: CASSISLPNTEAFF. CDR3 nucleotide sequence: TGTGCCAGTAGTATTTCGCTGCCGAACACTGAAGCTTTCTTT. The full variable domain, rest sourced from reference TRBV19 and TRBJ1-1, is DGGITQSPKYLFRKEGQNVTLSCEQNLNHDAMYWYRQDPGQGLRLIYYSQIVNDFQKGDIAEGYSVSREKKESFPLTVTSAQKNPTAFYLCASSISLPNTEAFFGQGTRLTVV.